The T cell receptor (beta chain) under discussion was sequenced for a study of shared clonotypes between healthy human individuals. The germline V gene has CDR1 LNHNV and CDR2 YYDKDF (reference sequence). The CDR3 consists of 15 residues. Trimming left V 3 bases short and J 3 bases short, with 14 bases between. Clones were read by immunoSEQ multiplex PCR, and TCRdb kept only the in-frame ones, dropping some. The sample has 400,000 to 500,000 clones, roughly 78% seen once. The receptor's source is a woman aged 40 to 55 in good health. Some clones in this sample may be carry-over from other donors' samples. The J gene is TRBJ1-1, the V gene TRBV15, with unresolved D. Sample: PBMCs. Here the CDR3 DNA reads TGTGCCACCAGCAGTGGCGTGGGTGGGGACACTGAAGCTTTCTTT. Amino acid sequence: CATSSGVGGDTEAFF.